The 21 T cell receptor beta chains below all came from one sample that was sequenced in a study of T cell clonotyping in hematopoietic cell transplantation. The assay was immunoSEQ multiplex PCR, and TCRdb's table has in-frame clones only and misses some. The table records about 16,000 clones, under 90% of them present only once. The sequences come from PBMCs, collected 100 days after allogeneic stem cell transplant. Receptors originate from a male patient aged 55 to 70 who had an allogeneic stem cell transplant from a related donor, so the T cells may come from the graft donor. Some clones in this sample may be carry-over from other donors' samples.

The chain couples TRBV11-3 to TRBJ2-7, with D perhaps matching TRBD1 or TRBD2 (7 bases each). The germline V gene encodes CDR1 SGHNT and CDR2 YENEEA. The CDR3 totals 15 residues. Trimming removed 7 bases at V and 7 bases at J, with 23 bases between. This CDR3 reads CASTKGGDSSREQYF. The CDR3 DNA is TGTGCCAGCACCAAGGGGGGGGACAGCTCGAGGGAGCAGTACTTC.

This clone was picked up one time. The CDR3 DNA reads as TGTGCCAGCAGCTCCGTCGTAGACAGGGACACCTATGGCTACACCTTC. Amino acid sequence: CASSSVVDRDTYGYTF. This sequence joins TRBV5-6 and TRBJ1-2; 7 bases are shared with TRBD1. This CDR3 has 16 residues. The germline V gene encodes CDR1 SGHDT and CDR2 YYEEEE. V shed 3 bases and J 4 bases; nucleotides not matched to a gene: 12.

There are a few counts of this clone. V usage is TRBV2 and J usage is TRBJ2-7, with D possibly matching TRBD2 (5 bases). CDR3 length: 13 amino acids. Germline values: CDR1 SNHLY, CDR2 FYNNEI. V was shortened by 2 bases and J by 1 base, with 6 bases between the two germline ends. CDR3 residues: CASSERGSYEQYF. DNA for the CDR3: TGTGCCAGCAGTGAACGGGGTTCCTACGAGCAGTACTTC.

This clone was observed a single time. The chain uses TRBV11-2 and TRBJ2-7; no clear D. V lost 1 base, J lost 6 bases, and 7 bases lay in between. The CDR3 is 12 residues long. The germline gives CDR1 SGHAT, CDR2 FQNNGV. CDR3 loop: CASSLGPGEQYF. The CDR3 coding sequence is TGTGCCAGCAGCTTAGGTCCGGGCGAGCAGTACTTC. The whole variable domain, remainder taken from reference TRBV11-2 and TRBJ2-7, is EAGVAQSPRYKIIEKRQSVAFWCNPISGHATLYWYQQILGQGPKLLIQFQNNGVVDDSQLPKDRFSAERLKGVDSTLKIQPAKLEDSAVYLCASSLGPGEQYFGPGTRLTVT.

The rearrangement links TRBV11-1 to TRBJ2-7, with unresolved D. V lost 1 base, J lost 0 bases, and 7 bases lay in between. Germline values: CDR1 SGHAT, CDR2 FQDESV (reference sequence). The CDR3 length is 14 residues. The DNA for the CDR3 is TGTGCCAGCAGCTTAGACAGACACTCCTACGAGCAGTACTTC. Its protein is CASSLDRHSYEQYF.

As regards this clone: At one end the junction does not follow the germline gene, possibly because of a read error. This chain joins TRBV2 and TRBJ2-5; D might be TRBD2 (5 bases). CDR1 is SNHLY and CDR2 is FYNNEI in the germline V gene. The CDR3 consists of 12 residues. CDR3 sequence (DNA): TGTGCTAGCAGTTCGGGGCAAGAGACCCAGTACTTC. It translates to CASSSGQETQYF.

This clone occurred once. The chain couples TRBV7-8 to TRBJ2-1; TRBD2 agrees at 11 bases. V was clipped by 1 base and J by 7 bases; unmatched bases: 3. CDR1 SGHVS and CDR2 FQNEAQ come from the germline V gene. CDR3 length: 15 amino acids. CDR3 sequence: CASSLGSSGGNEQFF. Written as DNA, the CDR3 is TGTGCCAGCAGCTTAGGGTCTAGCGGGGGGAATGAGCAGTTCTTC.

Note on this clone: One end of the junction does not line up with germline, which may come from a read error. Other nucleotide sequences from this sample produce the same CDR3. V and J are TRBV29-1 and TRBJ1-2; TRBD1 matches at 9 bases. The CDR3 runs 13 residues. Germline CDR1 and CDR2: SQVTM and ANQGSEA. The CDR3 DNA reads TGCAGCGTTGAGACCCGGGACAGGGAGGGCTATACCTTC. Amino acid sequence: CSVETRDREGYTF.

This clone has a handful of counts. The chain joins TRBV9 to TRBJ2-7; D gene unclear. The length of the CDR3 is 13 residues. Between the trimmed V and J ends, which lost 2 bases and 9 bases, there was a span of 15 bases. Germline lookup yields CDR1 SGDLS and CDR2 YYNGEE. The CDR3 here is CASSVSIADPQYF. The CDR3 DNA sequence: TGTGCCAGCAGCGTTTCGATCGCCGACCCGCAGTACTTC.

This clone was detected only a few times. V gene TRBV6-5 combines with J gene TRBJ2-7; 7 bases are a match to TRBD1. The V gene end was trimmed by 6 bases and the J gene end by 5 bases; junction bases not matched to a gene: 10. The CDR3 runs 14 residues. Germline V lookup: CDR1 MNHEY, CDR2 SVGAGI. CDR3 nucleotide sequence: TGTGCCAGCAGCCCAGGGACAGAACTCAACGAGCAGTACTTC. Its translation: CASSPGTELNEQYF.

J is TRBJ1-1 and V is TRBV19; D remains ambiguous. Between the trimmed V and J ends, which lost 7 bases and 1 base, there was a span of 4 bases. Germline V lookup: CDR1 LNHDA, CDR2 SQIVND (reference sequence). This CDR3 comprises 11 residues. The CDR3 is CASKGNTEAFF. The CDR3 coding sequence is TGTGCCAGTAAAGGGAACACTGAAGCTTTCTTT.

This chain joins TRBV6-1 and TRBJ2-6, with 7 bases fitting TRBD1. Germline loops: CDR1 MNHNS, CDR2 SASEGT. With V trimmed by 10 bases and J by 4 bases, 7 bases remained unmatched. This CDR3 contains 14 residues. The CDR3 DNA follows: TGTGCCACCGACAGGGCGGAGGGGGCCAACGTCCTGACTTTC. Encoded protein: CATDRAEGANVLTF.

The V call is TRBV6-1, the J call TRBJ2-3, with 12 bases identical to TRBD2. CDR1 and CDR2 from the germline V gene are MNHNS and SASEGT. The CDR3 is 15 amino acids. V was pared by 6 bases and J by 2 bases, with 3 bases of the junction left unmatched. The CDR3 coding sequence is TGTGCCAGCAGACTAGCGGGGGGCTCCACAGATACGCAGTATTTT. It yields the protein CASRLAGGSTDTQYF.

V is TRBV19 and J is TRBJ1-2; 7 bases fit TRBD1. This CDR3 is 15 amino acids long. V lost 5 bases, J lost 0 bases, and 6 bases stayed unmatched. Germline V gene lookup returns CDR1 LNHDA and CDR2 SQIVND (reference sequence). The CDR3 region is CASSAQGVANYGYTF. The CDR3 bases are TGTGCCAGTAGTGCCCAGGGGGTCGCTAACTATGGCTACACCTTC.

The V gene is TRBV4-3, the J gene TRBJ1-5; weak D call: TRBD1 (5 bases). There are 14 residues in the CDR3. Germline CDR1 reads LGHNA; CDR2 reads YSLEER. V lost 1 base and J lost 7, with 11 bases in between. The CDR3 nucleotides read TGCGCCAGCAGCCAAGTCAGGGCCCAACAGCCCCAGCATTTT. Protein sequence: CASSQVRAQQPQHF.

DNA for the CDR3: TGTGCCAGCAGTTCCGGGGCGAGTGAGCAGTTCTTC. Translation gives CASSSGASEQFF. This rearrangement joins TRBV7-9 to TRBJ2-1, with D perhaps TRBD1 or TRBD2 (5 bases each). This CDR3 has 12 amino acids. V shed 6 bases and J shed 9 bases, with 12 bases lying between them. Germline assignment: CDR1 SEHNR and CDR2 FQNEAQ (reference sequence).

The rearrangement links TRBV6-1 to TRBJ1-4; D is perhaps TRBD1 (5 bases). V was clipped by 1 base and J by 8 bases, with 11 bases between them. CDR3 length equals 14 residues. Germline CDR1 reads MNHNS; CDR2 reads SASEGT. CDR3 amino acids: CASSEVQGLEKLFF. CDR3 in DNA: TGTGCCAGCAGTGAAGTCCAGGGATTGGAAAAACTGTTTTTT.

The CDR3 reads CASGSGLTDTQYF. The CDR3 coding sequence is TGCGCCAGCGGATCGGGACTCACAGATACGCAGTATTTT. V is TRBV4-3 and J is TRBJ2-3, with D tentatively TRBD2 (6 bases). CDR1 is LGHNA and CDR2 is YSLEER in the germline V gene. V shed 8 bases and J shed 2 bases, with 11 bases lying between them. The CDR3 is made up of 13 amino acids.

This sequence joins TRBV5-6 and TRBJ2-1; no reliable D call. The CDR3 spans 11 residues. Looked up from germline, CDR1 is SGHDT and CDR2 is YYEEEE. Trimming took off 1 base at V and 6 bases at J, with 2 bases between the two ends. The CDR3: CASSLPNEQFF. The CDR3 DNA is TGTGCCAGCAGCTTGCCCAATGAGCAGTTCTTC.

This chain links TRBV6-5 with TRBJ1-4, with unresolved D. CDR3 length: 14 residues. The germline V gene has CDR1 MNHEY and CDR2 SVGAGI. The ends were cut back, 5 bases at V and 6 bases at J, with 13 bases in the middle. This chain's CDR3 is CASSGRGRDEKLFF. The CDR3 DNA reads as TGTGCCAGCAGTGGGCGGGGTAGAGATGAAAAACTGTTTTTT.

The V call is TRBV4-2, the J call TRBJ2-5, with 7 bases aligning to TRBD1. Germline values: CDR1 LGHNA, CDR2 YNFKEQ. The CDR3 covers 13 residues. Unmatched junction bases numbered 2, after V lost 0 bases and J lost 7 bases. The CDR3 sequence: CASSQEGDRTQYF. DNA of the CDR3: TGTGCCAGCAGCCAAGAGGGGGACAGGACCCAGTACTTC.